The present T cell receptor (beta chain) was sequenced within a study of blood T cell repertoires in COVID-19 (dated by TCRdb to the early 2020s). In the study overall: Collaborator samples came from the United States, Italy and Spain and covered acute and convalescent phases of COVID-19. The prospective study material was composed of cDNA or gDNA derived from T cells, B-cell-depleted T cells, or PBMCs. Subjects who had been exposed to COVID-19, were actively infected with it, or had recovered from it provided the deeply sampled blood TCRbeta repertoires that made up the dataset. A freely available public database, intended as a resource for researchers studying the immune response to SARS-CoV-2, is where the repertoires were released. Samples came from the ongoing ImmuneRACE study (first 160 participants) plus 1,254 subjects from 6 global collaborators. The sample metadata nearly always contained a de-identified subject ID, COVID-19 status, age in years and sex. Where available, HLA class I and class II types were obtained from metadata supplied by the sample provider rather than from assay-based typing.

The CDR3 goes from the cysteine to the phenylalanine over 15 residues. Only CDR3 DNA is held: 45 bases, read in frame from base 1. Looking up the germline V gene (reference sequence) yields CDR1 MNHNY and CDR2 SVGAGI. V trim: 6 bases; J trim: 7 bases; unmatched bases: 6. TCRbeta CDR3 regions were amplified from genomic DNA by means of the immunoSEQ Assay, a bias-controlled multiplex PCR. On the study's bioinformatics: The number of nucleated cells in each sample was estimated from the amplification of reference gene primers within the assay. To quantify the absolute abundance of each unique TCRbeta CDR3 rearrangement, sequence reads were collapsed and filtered. Productive Simpson clonality was computed per sample as the square root of Simpson's diversity index over productive rearrangements. TCRdb obtained this table from immuneACCESS and retained in-frame rearrangements with V and J assigned. These tables miss some clones; where compared with another copy, unresolved V genes account for less than half of the shortfall, and the remainder is unexplained. The D gene and trimming were derived from the DNA, and the V and J assignments and clone size from that table. The sample records about 42,000 clones, around four fifths of which are singletons. The leading ten clones occupy roughly 5.3% of the sample.

About this clone itself: The antigen it binds to is not known. The input lacks base qualities; no much larger clone sits a single base away.

Each collaborating institution followed its own protocols to collect whole blood in K2EDTA tubes. For TCRbeta analysis, collaborators shipped samples in one of three forms: frozen whole blood, isolated PBMCs, or DNA extracted from either of those sample types. Points the paper makes about the study in general: The amount of clinical and demographic metadata varied by source and participant and was provided uncurated.

The sequence joins TRBV6-6 to TRBJ1-6, with 10 bases in between that match TRBD1. The receptor was isolated from a man over 45 with active COVID-19. The sample taken for sequencing was peripheral blood. The sequenced DNA: TGTGCCAGCAGAGGACAGGGGGTAGAGAATTCACCCCTCCACTTT. It codes for CASRGQGVENSPLHF.